This T cell receptor (beta chain) was found in a study of T cells in Graves' hyperthyroidism and ophthalmopathy. Findings and limits, study-wide: Most expanded thyroid clonotypes above 0.001 also appeared in blood. Ophthalmopathy could be told apart from stable hyperthyroidism with a 13 V-J model.

This clonotype was detected a few times. What it recognizes is unknown. Amplification targeted TCR beta CDR3 regions from RNA transcripts. In the first-round RT-PCR of the TCR CDR3, the HTBI primer set was used. TCRdb called the multiplex PCR reads again in MiXCR, with one record for every CDR3 protein. This table holds about 300,000 distinct CDR3 sequences, around a fifth found once. Sequenced material: blood. This sequence was found in a middle-aged man with Graves' ophthalmopathy.

The CDR3 loop reads CASSSELAGGFQETQYF. The CDR3 DNA reads TGCGCCAGCAGCTCGGAACTAGCGGGAGGTTTCCAAGAGACCCAGTACTTC. V is TRBV5-1 and J is TRBJ2-5; 12 bases are a match to TRBD2. Unmatched junction bases numbered 7, after V lost 3 bases and J lost 1 base. Germline CDR1 SGHRS, CDR2 YFSETQ. There are 17 residues in the CDR3.